Detailed here is one T cell receptor beta chain. Its specificity is unknown. PCR employed 60 Vbeta and 13 Jbeta primers. The data were produced by immunoSEQ multiplex PCR, yet TCRdb's version contains in-frame clones alone and is incomplete. The sample table includes around 75,000 clones. This record belongs to a study of cytomegalovirus exposure and HLA in healthy donors. The CDR3 sequence is 14 residues long. V was clipped by 5 bases and J by 5 bases, with 16 bases between them. Germline assignment: CDR1 SGHRS and CDR2 YFSETQ. Findings and limits, study-wide: Within a later analysis, the majority of CMV-associated TCR beta chains appeared HLA-restricted.

This chain connects TRBV5-1 to TRBJ2-5; possibly TRBD1 for D (6 bases). This receptor was identified in a woman between 55 and 75 years old in good health and CMV-seronegative. Source material: PBMCs. The CDR3 bases are TGCGCCAGCAGTAACGGAGAGGACAGCGAGACCCAGTACTTC. Amino acids: CASSNGEDSETQYF.